These 20 T cell receptor beta chains were sequenced from one sample in a study of cytomegalovirus exposure and HLA in healthy donors. PCR involved 60 Vbeta and 13 Jbeta primers. Some clones are missing from TCRdb's copy, which holds only in-frame ones; the method was immunoSEQ multiplex PCR. The sample carries fewer than 150,000 clones, approximately 80% recorded once. The sample consisted of PBMCs. The receptors here all came from a man aged 35-49 years in good health and CMV-seropositive.

The CDR3 loop is CASSFYSGNEQFF. The CDR3 DNA sequence: TGTGCCAGCAGCTTCTATAGCGGCAATGAGCAGTTCTTC. The V gene is TRBV7-2, the J gene TRBJ2-1, with D perhaps matching TRBD2 (6 bases). CDR1 SGHTA and CDR2 FQGNSA come from the germline V gene. The germline V and J ends were trimmed by 3 bases and 6 bases, with 9 bases remaining between them. The CDR3 contains 13 residues.

The chain links TRBV6-6 to TRBJ1-1; possibly TRBD1 for D (5 bases). CDR1 is MNHNY, CDR2 SVGAGI, per germline (reference sequence). Trimming removed 4 bases from V and 1 base from J, with 7 bases in between. CDR3 size: 13 residues. For the CDR3, the DNA is TGTGCCAGCAGTTCGACAGAGAACACTGAAGCTTTCTTT. Amino acid sequence: CASSSTENTEAFF.

The CDR3 here is CAISEPGAHEQYF. CDR3 DNA sequence: TGTGCCATCAGTGAACCAGGGGCCCACGAGCAGTACTTC. V and J are TRBV10-3 and TRBJ2-7; maybe TRBD1 (6 bases). The V gene lost 3 bases and the J gene lost 5 bases, with 11 bases spanning the gap. This CDR3 region has 13 residues. Germline V gives CDR1 ENHRY, CDR2 SYGVKD.

The genes are TRBV7-2 and TRBJ1-2, with TRBD1 matching over 7 bases. CDR1 and CDR2 from the germline V gene are SGHTA and FQGNSA. The CDR3 totals 12 residues. The V gene end was trimmed by 7 bases and the J gene end by 8 bases; junction bases not matched to a gene: 7. CDR3 DNA sequence: TGTGCCAGCAAACGGGACAGACTGGGCTACACCTTC. It encodes CASKRDRLGYTF.

The rearrangement links TRBV9 to TRBJ2-7; 9 bases are a match to TRBD2. The V segment lost 0 bases and the J segment 7 bases; nucleotides outside the gene matches: 5. Germline V gene lookup returns CDR1 SGDLS and CDR2 YYNGEE. This CDR3 has 14 amino acids. This CDR3 reads CASSVGLAGSEQYF. The CDR3 region has the DNA TGTGCCAGCAGCGTAGGTCTAGCGGGGAGTGAGCAGTACTTC.

The rearrangement links TRBV5-1 to TRBJ2-5, with TRBD1 matching over 9 bases. This CDR3 region has 16 residues. V trimming: 6 bases; J trimming: 4 bases; junction bases outside the gene matches: 13. Germline V gene data show CDR1 as SGHRS and CDR2 as YFSETQ. The CDR3 DNA reads TGCGCCAGCACCGAGAGCACAGGGGGCTGGGGAGAGACCCAGTACTTC. This translates into CASTESTGGWGETQYF.

This clone was seen a handful of times. The chain is built from TRBV6-1 and TRBJ2-3; possible D gene TRBD1, 6 bases. With 0 bases removed from V and 5 bases from J, the gap between germline ends came to 15 bases. CDR1 and CDR2 from the germline V gene are MNHNS and SASEGT. The CDR3 extends over 16 amino acids. CDR3 in DNA: TGTGCCAGCAGTGAAGCGCCCAGGGGCTTGAGAGATACGCAGTATTTT. As protein: CASSEAPRGLRDTQYF.

V usage is TRBV27 and J usage is TRBJ2-4, with 8 bases identical to TRBD2. The CDR3 runs 16 residues. The V and J ends lost 4 bases and 3 bases, in that order; junction bases with no gene match: 8. Germline CDR1 and CDR2: MNHEY and SMNVEV (reference sequence). The CDR3 spells CASSSRREGGKNIQYF. CDR3 in DNA: TGTGCCAGCAGTTCCAGACGGGAGGGAGGCAAAAACATTCAGTACTTC.

This rearrangement joins TRBV7-9 to TRBJ1-2; 8 bases align to TRBD1. V lost 0 bases, J lost 7 bases, and 10 bases stayed unmatched. CDR1 and CDR2 from the germline V gene are SEHNR and FQNEAQ (reference sequence). There are 16 residues in the CDR3. DNA of the CDR3: TGTGCCAGCAGCTTAGCCCTGGCAGGGGGCGCCGGTGGCTACACCTTC. Translation gives CASSLALAGGAGGYTF.

V gene TRBV5-1 combines with J gene TRBJ2-1, with 9 bases identical to TRBD2. V lost 2 bases and J lost 2; bases outside the gene matches: 2. CDR3 length: 15 amino acids. The germline V gene encodes CDR1 SGHRS and CDR2 YFSETQ. CDR3 DNA: TGCGCCAGCAGCTTTAGCGGGGGAACCTACAATGAGCAGTTCTTC. This codes for CASSFSGGTYNEQFF.

This sequence joins TRBV9 and TRBJ2-3, with D possibly being TRBD1 (6 bases). The CDR3 runs 15 residues. Trimming removed 2 bases at V and 1 base at J, with 11 bases between. Looked up from germline, CDR1 is SGDLS and CDR2 is YYNGEE. In DNA, the CDR3 is TGTGCCAGCAGCGTTTGGGACACAGGCACAGATACGCAGTATTTT. Its protein is CASSVWDTGTDTQYF.

This chain joins TRBV7-9 and TRBJ2-6; D is possibly TRBD1 (6 bases). V was pared by 7 bases and J by 0 bases, with 10 bases between. The CDR3 loop spans 15 amino acids. Germline CDR1 SEHNR, CDR2 FQNEAQ (reference sequence). The CDR3 sequence is CASIHRVSGANVLTF. The CDR3 nucleotides are TGTGCCAGCATTCACAGGGTCTCTGGGGCCAACGTCCTGACTTTC.

V is TRBV6-9 and J is TRBJ2-1, with TRBD2 identical over 16 bases. The CDR3 has 19 residues. Germline trimming cut 5 bases from V and 5 bases from J; bases unmatched to any gene: 12. Germline V gene data show CDR1 as MNHGY and CDR2 as SVAAGI. CDR3 protein: CASSPGLAGGPIRNNEQFF. The CDR3 DNA reads as TGTGCCAGCAGTCCGGGACTAGCGGGAGGGCCAATCAGAAACAATGAGCAGTTCTTC.

The chain recombines TRBV6-5 with TRBJ1-1, with a possible D match to TRBD1 (6 bases). V dropped 0 bases and J dropped 5 bases, with 16 bases sitting between them. The CDR3 sequence is 16 residues long. Germline V CDR1 and CDR2: MNHEY, SVGAGI. CDR3 in amino acids: CASSYSGAGPPTEAFF. DNA for the CDR3: TGTGCCAGCAGTTACTCGGGGGCAGGCCCCCCGACTGAAGCTTTCTTT.

The chain carries TRBV5-4 and TRBJ2-7, with D perhaps matching TRBD2 (7 bases). The V end lost 3 bases, the J end lost 3 bases, and 19 bases lay between the germline ends. This CDR3 has 16 residues. Germline CDR1 SGHNT, CDR2 YYREEE (reference sequence). CDR3 amino acids: CASSSAGRGRSYEQYF. The CDR3 DNA reads as TGTGCCAGCAGCTCCGCTGGGCGGGGGCGGAGCTACGAGCAGTACTTC.

The rearrangement joins TRBV6-1 to TRBJ2-1; 7 bases are shared with TRBD1. The CDR3 length is 14 residues. The V and J ends lost 5 bases and 3 bases, in that order; junction bases with no gene match: 4. Per germline, CDR1 MNHNS and CDR2 SASEGT. CDR3 sequence: CASSPRTGYNEQFF. CDR3 bases: TGTGCCAGCAGTCCGAGGACAGGCTACAATGAGCAGTTCTTC.

The J gene is TRBJ2-7, the V gene TRBV18; 9 positions match TRBD2. From germline, CDR1 is KGHSH and CDR2 LQKENI. The CDR3 has 15 residues. V gave up 0 bases and J gave up 6 bases; unmatched junction bases: 6. CDR3 sequence: CASSPPGLAKGEQYF. The CDR3 DNA reads TGTGCCAGCTCACCACCGGGACTAGCTAAGGGCGAGCAGTACTTC.

The chain employs TRBV7-3 and TRBJ2-1, with 13 nucleotides matching TRBD2. CDR3 length: 17 residues. The germline V gene has CDR1 SGHTA and CDR2 FQGTGA. Trimming removed 1 base from V and 4 bases from J; junction bases left unmatched: 4. The DNA for the CDR3 is TGTGCCAGCAGCTTAATAAGGACTAGCGGGAGATACAATGAGCAGTTCTTC. It yields the protein CASSLIRTSGRYNEQFF.

The chain carries TRBV27 and TRBJ1-4; D possibly corresponds to TRBD1 (5 bases). The V gene lost 5 bases and the J gene lost 0 bases, with 7 bases spanning the gap. CDR3 length equals 14 residues. Germline CDR1 MNHEY, CDR2 SMNVEV (reference sequence). The CDR3 nucleotides are TGTGCCAGCAGTAAGACAGCAACTAATGAAAAACTGTTTTTT. The encoded protein is CASSKTATNEKLFF.

With regard to this clone: An end of the junction does not agree with germline; a read error may underlie this. The rearrangement links TRBV7-9 to TRBJ2-2; 7 positions match TRBD1. Germline V gene sequence: CDR1 SEHNR, CDR2 FQNEAQ (reference sequence). The CDR3 has 15 amino acids. Here the CDR3 reads CSSSLWDSDTGELFF. The CDR3 DNA reads as TGTTCCAGCAGCCTATGGGACAGTGATACCGGGGAGCTGTTTTTT.